These 8 T cell receptor beta chains came from one sample sequenced in a study of T-cell reconstitution after alpha-beta-depleted transplantation in children. Unique molecular identifiers tagged the TCRbeta library. TCRdb itself ran the PCR reads through MiXCR, one entry per CDR3 protein. The table lists over 150,000 distinct CDR3 sequences, roughly 11% of them singletons. This specimen consisted of PBMCs, obtained before TCRalphabeta/CD19-depleted stem cell transplant. These receptors originate from a boy between 2 and 10 years old with acute myeloid leukemia, due to receive a stem cell transplant.

V is TRBV5-1 and J is TRBJ2-7; TRBD2 agrees at 9 bases. There are 18 residues in the CDR3. V trimming: 4 bases; J trimming: 1 base; junction bases outside the gene matches: 15. Germline CDR1 reads SGHRS; CDR2 reads YFSETQ. CDR3 in amino acids: CASSHYFAGGPKSYEQYF. The CDR3 nucleotides are TGCGCCAGCAGCCATTACTTTGCGGGAGGGCCTAAGTCCTACGAGCAGTACTTC.

The chain joins TRBV12-2 to TRBJ1-5; no check of the table's D call, TRBD1, against the DNA was made. TRBV12-2 is listed as a pseudogene. The CDR3 totals 20 residues. The DNA for the CDR3 is TGTGCAAGTCGCTTAGCCCCCTGCTCGACAGGGGGCCATGGCAATCAGCCCCAGCATTTT. It is translated as CASRLAPCSTGGHGNQPQHF.

In its sample, this clonotype was seen many times. This chain uses TRBV28 with TRBJ2-7, with no clear D. CDR3 size: 12 residues. With 5 bases removed from V and 0 bases from J, the gap between germline ends came to 5 bases. Looked up from germline, CDR1 is MDHEN and CDR2 is SYDVKM. The DNA for the CDR3 is TGTGCCAGCAGTCGGACCTCCTACGAGCAGTACTTC. It encodes CASSRTSYEQYF.

This clonotype came up many times. The chain recombines TRBV7-9 with TRBJ2-1; a weak D match, TRBD2 (5 bases). There are 16 residues in the CDR3. V was cut by 3 bases and J by 4 bases, with 16 bases left in between. Germline V lookup: CDR1 SEHNR, CDR2 FQNEAQ (reference sequence). CDR3 residues: CASSFGGPADYNEQFF. CDR3 nucleotides: TGTGCCAGCAGCTTCGGCGGGCCGGCTGATTACAATGAGCAGTTCTTC. The full variable domain, its missing parts supplied by reference TRBV7-9 and TRBJ2-1, is DTGVSQNPRHKITKRGQNVTFRCDPISEHNRLYWYRQTLGQGPEFLTYFQNEAQLEKSRLLSDRFSAERPKGSFSTLEIQRTEQGDSAMYLCASSFGGPADYNEQFFGPGTRLTVL.

This clonotype was picked up many times. This rearrangement joins TRBV7-6 to TRBJ2-3; 13 nucleotides line up with TRBD2. CDR1 is SGHVS, CDR2 FNYEAQ, per germline. The J segment lost 1 base and the V segment lost 5 bases, leaving 0 bases of the junction unmatched. This CDR3 has 15 amino acids. DNA of the CDR3: TGTGCCAGCAGCGGGACTAGCGGGGGCACAGATACGCAGTATTTT. The encoded protein is CASSGTSGGTDTQYF. Drawing the rest from reference TRBV7-6 and TRBJ2-3, the complete variable domain is GAGVSQSPRYKVTKRGQDVALRCDPISGHVSLYWYRQALGQGPEFLTYFNYEAQQDKSGLPNDRFSAERPEGSISTLTIQRTEQRDSAMYRCASSGTSGGTDTQYFGPGTRLTVL.

This clonotype has at least ten counts. The rearrangement links TRBV5-1 to TRBJ2-1, with 7 bases fitting TRBD2. J lost 6 bases, V lost 5 bases, and 5 bases had no gene match. Germline CDR1 is SGHRS and CDR2 is YFSETQ. This CDR3 is built from 13 residues. The DNA of the CDR3 is TGCGCCAGCAGTTCAGCGGGGTTCAATGAGCAGTTCTTC. It yields the protein CASSSAGFNEQFF.

This clonotype was recorded at least ten times. The CDR3 reads CASSLGVGEYF. In nucleotides, the CDR3 is TGCGCCAGCAGCTTGGGTGTGGGGGAGTATTTT. This rearrangement joins TRBV5-1 to TRBJ2-3; either TRBD1 or TRBD2 may supply D (5 bases each). V was pared by 0 bases and J by 13 bases, with 9 bases between. CDR3 length: 11 residues. The germline V gene encodes CDR1 SGHRS and CDR2 YFSETQ.

This clonotype was picked up many times. The J gene is TRBJ2-7, the V gene TRBV7-9; perhaps D is TRBD1 or TRBD2 (5 bases each). Trimming shortened V by 3 bases and J by 3 bases, and 21 bases separated the two germline ends. Germline assignment: CDR1 SEHNR and CDR2 FQNEAQ (reference sequence). This CDR3 comprises 17 residues. The CDR3 protein is CASSFSQLAGTYYEQYF. The CDR3 nucleotides are TGTGCCAGCAGCTTCTCACAGCTGGCAGGGACCTACTACGAGCAGTACTTC.